What follows is one T cell receptor (beta chain) and its context. Per the original methods: Amplification from reference gene primers served as the basis for estimated nucleated cell counts. The table came from immunoSEQ multiplex PCR; TCRdb's copy has only in-frame clones and leaves some out. The D gene and trimming were derived from the DNA, and the V and J assignments and clone size from that table. The sample carries around 200,000 clones, around nine tenths recorded once. These data come from a study of blood T cell repertoires in COVID-19. Sequencing was performed on peripheral blood. The source of this sequence is a man between 65 and 80 years old with acute or convalescent COVID-19.

The CDR3 nucleotides are TGTGCCAGCAGCTTATCTAGCGGGGGGCTAGGTGAGACCCAGTACTTC. Translating it yields CASSLSSGGLGETQYF. This rearrangement joins TRBV7-9 to TRBJ2-5; TRBD2 aligns across 11 bases. Germline lookup yields CDR1 SEHNR and CDR2 FQNEAQ (reference sequence). The J segment lost 5 bases and the V segment lost 2 bases, leaving 7 bases of the junction unmatched. The CDR3 loop spans 16 amino acids.